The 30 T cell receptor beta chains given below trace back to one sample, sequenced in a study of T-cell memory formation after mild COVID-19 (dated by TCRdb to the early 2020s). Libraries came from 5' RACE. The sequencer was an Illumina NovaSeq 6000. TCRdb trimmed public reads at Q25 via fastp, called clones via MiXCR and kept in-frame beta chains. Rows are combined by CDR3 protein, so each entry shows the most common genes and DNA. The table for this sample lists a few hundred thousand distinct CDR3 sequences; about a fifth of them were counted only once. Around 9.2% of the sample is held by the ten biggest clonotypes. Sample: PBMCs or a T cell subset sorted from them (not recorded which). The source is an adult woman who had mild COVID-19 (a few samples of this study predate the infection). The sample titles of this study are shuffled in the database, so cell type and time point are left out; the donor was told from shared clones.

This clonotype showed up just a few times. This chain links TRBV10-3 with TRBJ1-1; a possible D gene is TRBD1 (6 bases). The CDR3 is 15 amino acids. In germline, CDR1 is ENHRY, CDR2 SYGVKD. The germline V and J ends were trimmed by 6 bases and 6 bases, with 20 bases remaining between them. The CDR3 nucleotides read TGTGCCATCAGCGATGACGGTGTAGGGGGACCTGAAGCTTTCTTT. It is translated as CAISDDGVGGPEAFF.

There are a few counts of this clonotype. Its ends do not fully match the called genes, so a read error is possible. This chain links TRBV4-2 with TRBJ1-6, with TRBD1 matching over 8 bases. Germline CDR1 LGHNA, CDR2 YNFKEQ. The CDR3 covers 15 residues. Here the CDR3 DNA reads TGTGCCAGCAGCCGCGGGACAGGCTATTATTCACCCCTCCACTTT. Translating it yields CASSRGTGYYSPLHF.

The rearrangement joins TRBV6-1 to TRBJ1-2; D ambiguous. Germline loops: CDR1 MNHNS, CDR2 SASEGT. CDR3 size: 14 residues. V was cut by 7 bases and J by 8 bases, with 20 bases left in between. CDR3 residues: CASMTRAGEEGYTF. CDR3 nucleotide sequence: TGTGCCAGCATGACGCGGGCCGGGGAAGAAGGCTACACCTTC.

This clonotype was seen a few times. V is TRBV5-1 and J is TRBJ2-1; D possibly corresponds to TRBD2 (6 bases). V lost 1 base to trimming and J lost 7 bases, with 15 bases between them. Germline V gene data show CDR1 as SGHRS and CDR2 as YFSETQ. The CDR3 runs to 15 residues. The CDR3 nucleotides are TGCGCCAGCAGCTTGATCAATGGGGGGTTTAATGAGCAGTTCTTC. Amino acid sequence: CASSLINGGFNEQFF.

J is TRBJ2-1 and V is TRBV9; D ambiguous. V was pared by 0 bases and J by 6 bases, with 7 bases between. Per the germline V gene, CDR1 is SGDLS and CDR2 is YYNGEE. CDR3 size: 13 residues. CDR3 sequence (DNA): TGTGCCAGCAGCGTAGTTTCAGTCAATGAGCAGTTCTTC. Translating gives CASSVVSVNEQFF.

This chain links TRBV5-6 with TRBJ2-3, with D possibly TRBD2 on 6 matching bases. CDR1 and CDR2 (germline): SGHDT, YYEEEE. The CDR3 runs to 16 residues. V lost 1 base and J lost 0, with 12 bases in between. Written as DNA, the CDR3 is TGTGCCAGCAGCTTGACGGGGGTGACTAGCACAGATACGCAGTATTTT. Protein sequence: CASSLTGVTSTDTQYF.

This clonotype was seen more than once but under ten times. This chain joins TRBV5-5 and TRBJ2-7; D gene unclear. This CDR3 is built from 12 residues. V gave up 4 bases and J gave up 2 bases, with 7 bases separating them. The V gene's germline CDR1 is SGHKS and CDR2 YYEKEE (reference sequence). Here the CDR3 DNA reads TGTGCCAGCAGCCGAAACGCCTACGAGCAGTACTTC. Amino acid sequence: CASSRNAYEQYF.

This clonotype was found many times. In nucleotides, the CDR3 is TGTGCCAGCAGCCGGGACAGACGGATAGCCTATGGCTACACCTTC. It is translated as CASSRDRRIAYGYTF. This sequence joins TRBV3-1 and TRBJ1-2; TRBD1 agrees at 7 bases. CDR3 length equals 15 residues. The junction had 9 bases not matched to a gene; V was cut back by 4 bases and J by 4 bases. CDR1 LGHDT and CDR2 YNNKEL come from the germline V gene (reference sequence).

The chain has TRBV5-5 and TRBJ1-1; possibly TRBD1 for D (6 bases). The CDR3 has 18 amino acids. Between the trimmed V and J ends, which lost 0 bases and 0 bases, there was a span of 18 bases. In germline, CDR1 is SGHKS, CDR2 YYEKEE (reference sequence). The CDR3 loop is CASSLATTGGLMNTEAFF. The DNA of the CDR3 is TGTGCCAGCAGCTTGGCCACGACAGGCGGACTGATGAACACTGAAGCTTTCTTT.

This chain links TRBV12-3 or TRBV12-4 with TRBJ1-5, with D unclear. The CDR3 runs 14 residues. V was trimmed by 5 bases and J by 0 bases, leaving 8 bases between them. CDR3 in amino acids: CASSPEYSNQPQHF. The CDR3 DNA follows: TGTGCCAGCAGTCCAGAGTATAGCAATCAGCCCCAGCATTTT.

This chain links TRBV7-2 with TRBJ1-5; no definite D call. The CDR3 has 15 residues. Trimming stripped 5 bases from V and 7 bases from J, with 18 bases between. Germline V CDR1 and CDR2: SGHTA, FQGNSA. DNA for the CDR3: TGTGCCAGCAGCCCCTACCATTCAAGAGGGCAGCCCCAGCATTTT. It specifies CASSPYHSRGQPQHF.

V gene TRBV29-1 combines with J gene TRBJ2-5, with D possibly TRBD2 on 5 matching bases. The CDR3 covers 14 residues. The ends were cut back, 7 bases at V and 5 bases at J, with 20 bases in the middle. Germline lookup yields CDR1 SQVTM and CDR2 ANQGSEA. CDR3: CSGGGGQVWETQYF. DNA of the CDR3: TGCAGCGGTGGTGGAGGCCAGGTATGGGAGACCCAGTACTTC.

CDR3 loop: CATSDRQGGVPQHF. The CDR3 nucleotides are TGTGCCACCAGTGACAGACAGGGAGGAGTGCCCCAGCATTTT. The J gene is TRBJ1-5, the V gene TRBV24-1, with 7 bases identical to TRBD1. With V trimmed by 4 bases and J by 9 bases, 8 bases remained unmatched. The CDR3 has 14 residues. Germline V gives CDR1 KGHDR, CDR2 SFDVKD.

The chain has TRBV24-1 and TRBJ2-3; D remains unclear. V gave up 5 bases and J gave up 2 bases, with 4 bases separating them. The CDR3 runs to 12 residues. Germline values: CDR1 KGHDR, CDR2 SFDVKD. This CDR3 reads CATSGNTDTQYF. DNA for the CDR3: TGTGCCACCAGTGGAAACACAGATACGCAGTATTTT.

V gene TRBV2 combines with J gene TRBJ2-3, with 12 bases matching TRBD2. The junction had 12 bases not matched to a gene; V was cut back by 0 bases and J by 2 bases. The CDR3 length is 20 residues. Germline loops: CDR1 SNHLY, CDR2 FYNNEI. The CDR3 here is CASSEASHGLAGPNTDTQYF. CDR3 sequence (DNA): TGTGCCAGCAGTGAAGCTTCCCACGGACTAGCGGGGCCCAACACAGATACGCAGTATTTT.

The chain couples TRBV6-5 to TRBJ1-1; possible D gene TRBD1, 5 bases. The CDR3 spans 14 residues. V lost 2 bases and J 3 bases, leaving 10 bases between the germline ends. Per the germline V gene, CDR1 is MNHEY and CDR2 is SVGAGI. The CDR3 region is CASSYSGGHTEAFF. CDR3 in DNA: TGTGCCAGCAGTTACAGCGGGGGTCACACTGAAGCTTTCTTT.

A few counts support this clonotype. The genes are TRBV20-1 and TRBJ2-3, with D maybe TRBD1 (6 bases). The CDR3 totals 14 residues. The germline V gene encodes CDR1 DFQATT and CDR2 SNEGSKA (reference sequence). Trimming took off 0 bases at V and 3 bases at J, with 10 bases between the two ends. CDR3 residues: CSARDQGFTDTQYF. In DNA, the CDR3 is TGCAGTGCTAGAGACCAGGGGTTTACAGATACGCAGTATTTT.

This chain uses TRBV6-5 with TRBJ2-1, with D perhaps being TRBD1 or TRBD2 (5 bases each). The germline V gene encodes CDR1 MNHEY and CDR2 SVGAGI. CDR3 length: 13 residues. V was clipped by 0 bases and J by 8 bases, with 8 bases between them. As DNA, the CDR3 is TGTGCCAGCAGTTACTCCCGGGGCCATGAGCAGTTCTTC. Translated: CASSYSRGHEQFF.

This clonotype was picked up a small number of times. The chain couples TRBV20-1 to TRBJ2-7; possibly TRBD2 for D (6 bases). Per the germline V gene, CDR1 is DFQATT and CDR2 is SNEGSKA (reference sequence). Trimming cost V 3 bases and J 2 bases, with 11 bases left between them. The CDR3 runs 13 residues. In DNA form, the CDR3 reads TGCAGTGCTAGGCTAGCGATACCCTACGAGCAGTACTTC. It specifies CSARLAIPYEQYF.

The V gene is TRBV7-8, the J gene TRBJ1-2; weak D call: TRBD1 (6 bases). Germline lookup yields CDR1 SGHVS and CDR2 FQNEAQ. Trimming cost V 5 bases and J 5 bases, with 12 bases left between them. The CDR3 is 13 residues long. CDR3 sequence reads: CASSVGQKYGYTF. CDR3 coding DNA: TGTGCCAGCAGCGTCGGACAGAAGTATGGCTACACCTTC.

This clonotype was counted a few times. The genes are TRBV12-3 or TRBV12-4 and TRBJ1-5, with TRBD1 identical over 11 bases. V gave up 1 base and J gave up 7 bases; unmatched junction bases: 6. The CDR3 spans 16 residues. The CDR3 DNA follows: TGTGCCAGCAGTTTAGACGGACAGGGGGCATCACAGCCCCAGCATTTT. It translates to CASSLDGQGASQPQHF.

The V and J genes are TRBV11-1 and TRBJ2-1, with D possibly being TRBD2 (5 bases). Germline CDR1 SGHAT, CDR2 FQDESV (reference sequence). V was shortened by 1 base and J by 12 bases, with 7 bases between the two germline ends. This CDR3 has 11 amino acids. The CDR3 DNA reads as TGTGCCAGCAGCTTAGAGGAGGCGCAGTTCTTC. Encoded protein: CASSLEEAQFF. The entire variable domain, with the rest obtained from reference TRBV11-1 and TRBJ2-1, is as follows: EAEVAQSPRYKITEKSQAVAFWCDPISGHATLYWYRQILGQGPELLVQFQDESVVDDSQLPKDRFSAERLKGVDSTLKIQPAELGDSAMYLCASSLEEAQFFGPGTRLTVL.

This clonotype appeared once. CDR3 sequence reads: CASSLLGWGPDYGYTF. Here the CDR3 DNA reads TGTGCCAGCAGTCTGCTTGGCTGGGGGCCGGACTATGGCTACACCTTC. V gene TRBV7-9 combines with J gene TRBJ1-2; D is possibly TRBD1 (6 bases). CDR1 is SEHNR, CDR2 FQNEAQ, per germline (reference sequence). The ends were cut back, 6 bases at V and 3 bases at J, with 20 bases in the middle. This CDR3 contains 16 residues. The full variable domain, with the rest looked up from reference TRBV7-9 and TRBJ1-2, is DTGVSQNPRHKITKRGQNVTFRCDPISEHNRLYWYRQTLGQGPEFLTYFQNEAQLEKSRLLSDRFSAERPKGSFSTLEIQRTEQGDSAMYLCASSLLGWGPDYGYTFGSGTRLTVV.

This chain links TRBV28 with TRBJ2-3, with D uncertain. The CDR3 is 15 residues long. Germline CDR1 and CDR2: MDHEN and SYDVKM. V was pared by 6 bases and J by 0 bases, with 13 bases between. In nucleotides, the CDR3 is TGTGCCAGCAGGACCATTAGATCTAGCACAGATACGCAGTATTTT. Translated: CASRTIRSSTDTQYF.

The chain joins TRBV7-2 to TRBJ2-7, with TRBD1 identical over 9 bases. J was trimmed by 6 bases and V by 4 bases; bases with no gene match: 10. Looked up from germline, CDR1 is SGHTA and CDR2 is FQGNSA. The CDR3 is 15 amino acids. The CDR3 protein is CASSSDNNRGREQYF. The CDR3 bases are TGTGCCAGCAGCTCAGACAATAACAGGGGGCGCGAGCAGTACTTC.

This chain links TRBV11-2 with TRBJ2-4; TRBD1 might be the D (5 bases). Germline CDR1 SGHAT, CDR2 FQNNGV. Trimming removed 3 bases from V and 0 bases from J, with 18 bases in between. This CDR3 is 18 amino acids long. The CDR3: CASSLYLVQTEAKNIQYF. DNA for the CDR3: TGTGCCAGCAGCTTGTACCTCGTACAGACAGAAGCCAAAAACATTCAGTACTTC.

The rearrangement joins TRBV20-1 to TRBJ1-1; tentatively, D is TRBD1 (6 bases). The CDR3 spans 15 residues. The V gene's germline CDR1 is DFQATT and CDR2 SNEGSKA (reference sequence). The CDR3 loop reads CRVAGAGFMNTEAFF. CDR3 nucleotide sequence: TGCAGAGTAGCGGGGGCAGGTTTTATGAACACTGAAGCTTTCTTT.

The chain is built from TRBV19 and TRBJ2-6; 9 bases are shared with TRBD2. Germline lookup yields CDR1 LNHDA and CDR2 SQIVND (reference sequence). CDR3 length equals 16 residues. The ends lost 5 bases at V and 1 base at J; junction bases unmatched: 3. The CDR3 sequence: CASSLAGTSGANVLTF. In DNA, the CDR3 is TGTGCCAGTAGTCTAGCGGGGACGTCTGGGGCCAACGTCCTGACTTTC.

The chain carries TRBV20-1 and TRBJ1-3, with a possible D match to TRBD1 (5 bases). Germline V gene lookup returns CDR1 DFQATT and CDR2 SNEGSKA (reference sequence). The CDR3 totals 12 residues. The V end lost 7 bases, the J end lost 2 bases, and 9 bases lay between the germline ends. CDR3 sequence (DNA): TGCAGTGGAGTGGGGCCTGGAAACACCATATATTTT. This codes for CSGVGPGNTIYF.

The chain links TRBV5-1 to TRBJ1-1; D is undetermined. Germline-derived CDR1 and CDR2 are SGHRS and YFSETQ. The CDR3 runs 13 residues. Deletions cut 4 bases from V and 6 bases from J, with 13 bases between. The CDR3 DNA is TGCGCCAGCAGCAGGGAAGGGAGGGCTGAAGCTTTCTTT. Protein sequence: CASSREGRAEAFF.